A selection of T cell receptor beta chains follows, all from one sample in a study of CXCR3-negative and CXCR3-positive naive CD8 T cells. For each CDR3 protein, TCRdb gives one entry from its re-call of the 5' RACE reads, without DNA. The specimen's table records approximately 7,000 distinct CDR3 sequences. Sequences were obtained from naive CXCR3+ CD8+ T cells from blood. These TCRs come from a human donor in good health. Some clones in this sample may be carry-over from other donors' samples. Each CDR3 is given with its conserved first and last residue. Clone size is shown for a subset of rows, as once, few, many or a class of expanded clone.

.	TRBV20-1	TRBJ2-2	CSALRAGENTGELFF
medium-sized	TRBV7-9	TRBJ1-1	CASSLEGIRGAFF
.	TRBV5-4	TRBJ2-1	CASSANGGEQFF
medium-sized	TRBV29-1	TRBJ1-3	CSVDWDSQNSGNTIYF
medium-sized	TRBV20-1	TRBJ2-7	CSASGGSTYEQYF
medium-sized	TRBV27	TRBJ2-7	CASSLFSGAAYEQYF
medium-sized	TRBV20-1	TRBJ2-7	CSARNPGLAYEQYF
.	TRBV7-2	TRBJ1-2	CASSLGGRVSPNYGYTF
.	TRBV29-1	TRBJ2-1	CSAGLAVSYNEQFF
.	TRBV15	TRBJ1-1	CATAEGENTEAFF
medium-sized	TRBV20-1	TRBJ2-5	CSARAGLAGETQYF
medium-sized	TRBV5-1	TRBJ2-4	CASSMTGAIQYF
.	TRBV6-5	TRBJ2-3	CASSYSPGTSGKLQYF
.	TRBV19	TRBJ2-1	CASSIASGRGNEQFF
.	TRBV9	TRBJ1-2	CASSVSRDGGNYGYTF
.	TRBV29-1	TRBJ2-6	CSVRGLAGSGANVLTF
medium-sized	TRBV29-1	TRBJ2-3	CSSPGQLADTQYF
.	TRBV20-1	TRBJ2-7	CSVVSGAGYEQYF
.	TRBV14	TRBJ2-3	CASSQRDWTTLGQYF
medium-sized	TRBV15	TRBJ1-2	CATSSQLPNYGYTF
.	TRBV2	TRBJ1-6	CASSVDRASLPHNSPLHF
medium-sized	TRBV5-6	TRBJ2-3	CASSDPLLTNTQYF
medium-sized	TRBV29-1	TRBJ2-7	CSVETGYEQYF
.	TRBV29-1	TRBJ2-3	CSAIKGSTDTQYF
.	TRBV20-1	TRBJ2-1	CSARDSMFTGARNEQFF
medium-sized	TRBV29-1	TRBJ1-2	CSVEEHRGENGYTF
medium-sized	TRBV28	TRBJ1-1	CASKLWGRGMNTEAFF
medium-sized	TRBV6-2/TRBV6-3	TRBJ2-7	CASSSGRNYEQYF
.	TRBV20-1	TRBJ2-1	CSVDLGTGSGPYNEQFF
.	TRBV4-1	TRBJ1-1	CASSQTGTLAAFF
.	TRBV4-1	TRBJ1-1	CASSQPPGPEAFF
medium-sized	TRBV6-5	TRBJ2-2	CASSSTGENTGELFF
medium-sized	TRBV15	TRBJ2-7	CATSRDTSGRGLYEQYF
.	TRBV11-2	TRBJ2-5	CASSFNQETQYF
medium-sized	TRBV27	TRBJ2-7	CASTPGGPANEQYF
medium-sized	TRBV15	TRBJ1-5	CATSRERGLGQPQHF
medium-sized	TRBV7-8	TRBJ2-7	CASSLHRDRTIYEQYF
.	TRBV29-1	TRBJ2-7	CSVRSGGPSYEQYF
.	TRBV29-1	TRBJ1-2	CSVPEGRYYGYTF
medium-sized	TRBV27	TRBJ2-7	CASSLSGKEAYEQYF
.	TRBV7-2	TRBJ1-4	CASSSGISRYSEKLFF
medium-sized	TRBV29-1	TRBJ2-3	CSVEEGTSGVTDTQYF
.	TRBV4-1	TRBJ1-2	CASSQEGLPDRIYGYTF
.	TRBV29-1	TRBJ2-3	CSVDPGLAGGTDTQYF
.	TRBV29-1	TRBJ2-3	CSVHQGQGELDTQYF
medium-sized	TRBV28	TRBJ1-6	CASSFRVPYNSPLHF
.	TRBV9	TRBJ2-7	CASSLGRPSYEQYF
medium-sized	TRBV18	TRBJ1-5	CASSPQPIDQPQHF
medium-sized	TRBV29-1	TRBJ1-2	CSARANGPTEGYGYTF
medium-sized	TRBV29-1	TRBJ2-7	CSVEGVWNEQYF
medium-sized	TRBV19	TRBJ2-7	CASSPRGGSSYEQYF